Shown below are 23 T cell receptor beta chains from a single sample sequenced in a study of T cell changes during pregnancy in multiple sclerosis (dated by TCRdb to the late 2010s). Libraries were built with the immunoSEQ multiplex PCR assay. TCRdb provides this immuneACCESS table in a form limited to in-frame rearrangements. Some clones are lacking; in checked studies, under half of them reflect an unresolved V gene, and why the rest are absent is not known. The sample profile shows tens of thousands of clones; 80% to 95% of them were found once. The top ten clones comprise approximately 0.6% of the sample. The sample was CD4+ T cells from peripheral blood mononuclear cells, taken after pregnancy. All receptors come from a female donor with multiple sclerosis, enrolled in a pregnancy study.

The J gene is TRBJ1-4, the V gene TRBV10-3; D possibly corresponds to TRBD1 (6 bases). CDR3 length: 16 residues. V was cut by 3 bases and J by 5 bases, with 16 bases left in between. Germline V lookup: CDR1 ENHRY, CDR2 SYGVKD. The CDR3 DNA sequence: TGTGCCATCAGTGACCTTAACAGGGAGGGGAATGAAAAACTGTTTTTT. Its translation is CAISDLNREGNEKLFF.

The count of this clone is one. The J gene is TRBJ1-3, the V gene TRBV25-1, with 10 nucleotides matching TRBD1. J gave up 2 bases and V 4 bases, and 2 bases lay outside the gene matches. CDR1 is MGHDK, CDR2 SYGVNS, per germline. This CDR3 has 15 residues. In nucleotides, the CDR3 is TGTGCCAGCAGTGCGGACAGGGGGGCTGGAAACACCATATATTTT. This sequence encodes CASSADRGAGNTIYF.

The chain uses TRBV30 and TRBJ2-3; D possibly corresponds to TRBD2 (7 bases). This CDR3 comprises 12 residues. Deletions cut 4 bases from V and 8 bases from J, with 13 bases between. Germline values: CDR1 GTSNPN, CDR2 SVGIG (reference sequence). CDR3 loop: CAWKGGLATQYF. The CDR3 coding sequence is TGTGCCTGGAAGGGGGGGCTGGCTACGCAGTATTTT. Supplemented by reference TRBV30 and TRBJ2-3, the full variable domain reads SQTIHQWPATLVQPVGSPLSLECTVEGTSNPNLYWYRQAAGRGLQLLFYSVGIGQISSEVPQNLSASRPQDRQFILSSKKLLLSDSGFYLCAWKGGLATQYFGPGTRLTVL.

This chain uses TRBV2 with TRBJ2-1; TRBD2 aligns across 8 bases. Unmatched junction bases numbered 11, after V lost 7 bases and J lost 0 bases. Germline V gene sequence: CDR1 SNHLY, CDR2 FYNNEI. The CDR3 loop spans 17 amino acids. DNA for the CDR3: TGTGCCAGCACTCAGAAAGCGGGGGCCAGCTCCTACAATGAGCAGTTCTTC. Translating gives CASTQKAGASSYNEQFF.

This sequence joins TRBV5-1 and TRBJ2-3, with D tentatively TRBD1 (5 bases). Trimming stripped 3 bases from V and 0 bases from J, with 14 bases between. This CDR3 comprises 16 residues. Looked up from germline, CDR1 is SGHRS and CDR2 is YFSETQ. Here the CDR3 DNA reads TGCGCCAGCAGCTCTACAGGCCTGACTAGCACAGATACGCAGTATTTT. Residues: CASSSTGLTSTDTQYF.

The rearrangement uses TRBV6-6 and TRBJ1-1; no definite D call. Per the germline V gene, CDR1 is MNHNY and CDR2 is SVGAGI (reference sequence). Between the trimmed V and J ends, which lost 6 bases and 6 bases, there was a span of 11 bases. The CDR3 runs 12 residues. Here the CDR3 reads CASRYRGSEAFF. The DNA for the CDR3 is TGTGCCAGCAGATACCGGGGATCTGAAGCTTTCTTT.

The chain recombines TRBV7-8 with TRBJ1-1; 7 bases line up with TRBD1. Germline CDR1 SGHVS, CDR2 FQNEAQ. CDR3 length: 15 amino acids. After removal of 0 bases from V and 5 bases from J, the junction contained 6 bases not matched to a gene. CDR3 sequence reads: CASSLAGGRGTEAFF. As DNA, the CDR3 is TGTGCCAGCAGCTTAGCGGGCGGCAGGGGGACTGAAGCTTTCTTT.

V and J are TRBV4-3 and TRBJ2-2; the D gene is possibly TRBD2 (7 bases). The CDR3 totals 18 residues. Germline CDR1 reads LGHNA; CDR2 reads YSLEER. V dropped 5 bases and J dropped 6 bases, with 25 bases sitting between them. DNA for the CDR3: TGCGCCAGCAGCGGCAGCCTCCCTAGGGGGGGTTTTCCCGGGGAGCTGTTTTTT. Amino acids: CASSGSLPRGGFPGELFF.

This chain uses TRBV28 with TRBJ1-2; 7 nucleotides align to TRBD1. The CDR3 has 13 residues. Germline trimming cut 4 bases from V and 8 bases from J; bases unmatched to any gene: 7. Germline V CDR1 and CDR2: MDHEN, SYDVKM. The DNA for the CDR3 is TGTGCCAGCAGTTCCACAGGGGCTGGGGGCTACACCTTC. This codes for CASSSTGAGGYTF.

This chain uses TRBV5-1 with TRBJ2-5; tentatively, D is TRBD2 (6 bases). Germline V gene data show CDR1 as SGHRS and CDR2 as YFSETQ. V was clipped by 5 bases and J by 2 bases, with 10 bases between them. This CDR3 is 13 amino acids long. The chain's CDR3 is CASREGSQETQYF. CDR3 coding DNA: TGCGCCAGCAGGGAGGGGTCGCAAGAGACCCAGTACTTC.

The CDR3 bases are TGTGCCAGCAAGTTTAGGGGGCTCTATGGCTACACCTTC. It translates to CASKFRGLYGYTF. This chain joins TRBV6-5 and TRBJ1-2, with 7 bases aligning to TRBD1. Germline assignment: CDR1 MNHEY and CDR2 SVGAGI. The CDR3 has 13 amino acids. V dropped 7 bases and J dropped 4; count of bases not matched to a gene: 6.

The chain has TRBV4-2 and TRBJ2-1; 8 nucleotides line up with TRBD2. This CDR3 comprises 16 residues. Germline values: CDR1 LGHNA, CDR2 YNFKEQ. V lost 3 bases and J lost 6; bases outside the gene matches: 10. In nucleotides, the CDR3 is TGTGCCAGCAGCCAGGATCTAGCGGGTCTGGGCAATGAGCAGTTCTTC. This gives the protein CASSQDLAGLGNEQFF.

The chain recombines TRBV13 with TRBJ1-5; tentatively, D is TRBD1 (6 bases). This CDR3 has 16 amino acids. V lost 4 bases to trimming and J lost 2 bases, with 15 bases between them. Germline assignment: CDR1 PRHDT and CDR2 FYEKMQ (reference sequence). The CDR3 reads CASSSSSGVGNQPQHF. CDR3 coding DNA: TGTGCCAGCAGCTCGTCCTCAGGGGTAGGCAATCAGCCCCAGCATTTT.

This chain uses TRBV5-6 with TRBJ2-7, with D possibly matching TRBD2 (6 bases). The germline V and J ends were trimmed by 6 bases and 7 bases, with 17 bases remaining between them. CDR3 length: 13 residues. Germline V lookup: CDR1 SGHDT, CDR2 YYEEEE. Written as DNA, the CDR3 is TGTGCCAGCAATTTCGCCGCGGGACGGGAGCAGTACTTC. This encodes CASNFAAGREQYF. Supplemented by reference TRBV5-6 and TRBJ2-7, the full variable domain reads DAGVTQSPTHLIKTRGQQVTLRCSPKSGHDTVSWYQQALGQGPQFIFQYYEEEERQRGNFPDRFSGHQFPNYSSELNVNALLLGDSALYLCASNFAAGREQYFGPGTRLTVT.

This chain joins TRBV10-3 and TRBJ1-3; D remains ambiguous. The germline V and J ends were trimmed by 6 bases and 0 bases, with 9 bases remaining between them. The CDR3 has 14 amino acids. Per germline, CDR1 ENHRY and CDR2 SYGVKD. CDR3 DNA sequence: TGTGCCATCAGGGATCCTAGCTCTGGAAACACCATATATTTT. Its protein product is CAIRDPSSGNTIYF.

This rearrangement joins TRBV6-5 to TRBJ2-5; a possible D gene is TRBD1 (5 bases). Germline CDR1 and CDR2: MNHEY and SVGAGI. The CDR3 loop spans 13 amino acids. Trimming stripped 6 bases from V and 1 base from J, with 9 bases between. The CDR3 DNA reads TGTGCCAGCAGACAGGTCGCCCAAGAGACCCAGTACTTC. This codes for CASRQVAQETQYF.

The chain recombines TRBV29-1 with TRBJ1-4, with D perhaps TRBD1 (6 bases). CDR1 and CDR2 (germline): SQVTM, ANQGSEA. V was cut by 7 bases and J by 0 bases, with 15 bases left in between. This CDR3 contains 15 residues. CDR3 in DNA: TGCAGCGCCAAGACAGGAGGTGCAACTAATGAAAAACTGTTTTTT. Its translation is CSAKTGGATNEKLFF.

The rearrangement joins TRBV7-3 to TRBJ2-4, with D maybe TRBD2 (5 bases). Per germline, CDR1 SGHTA and CDR2 FQGTGA. The CDR3 extends over 14 amino acids. Trimming removed 3 bases at V and 8 bases at J, with 14 bases between. Here the CDR3 reads CASSLAGPRDIQYF. CDR3 bases: TGTGCCAGCAGCTTGGCTGGACCGCGGGACATTCAGTACTTC.

V and J are TRBV14 and TRBJ2-3, with D possibly being TRBD2 (5 bases). Between the trimmed V and J ends, which lost 4 bases and 7 bases, there was a span of 9 bases. Germline V gene data show CDR1 as SGHDN and CDR2 as FVKESK. The CDR3 totals 12 residues. The DNA for the CDR3 is TGTGCCAGCAGCCCCCGGGGATATACGCAGTATTTT. Protein product: CASSPRGYTQYF.

V and J are TRBV6-5 and TRBJ1-2; D might be TRBD1 (6 bases). This CDR3 comprises 12 residues. Germline lookup yields CDR1 MNHEY and CDR2 SVGAGI. Trimming cost V 8 bases and J 8 bases, with 15 bases left between them. CDR3 sequence: CASYRADKGYTF. CDR3 bases: TGTGCCAGCTACAGGGCCGATAAAGGCTACACCTTC.

This chain uses TRBV5-6 with TRBJ2-5; 7 positions agree with TRBD1. This CDR3 has 15 amino acids. Germline V CDR1 and CDR2: SGHDT, YYEEEE. Trimming took 5 bases from V and 0 from J; bases not matched to a gene: 7. The CDR3 loop is CASSKRGPYQETQYF. CDR3 DNA: TGTGCCAGCAGTAAGAGGGGGCCTTACCAAGAGACCCAGTACTTC.

The rearrangement joins TRBV7-3 to TRBJ2-1; perhaps TRBD1 as D (6 bases). The CDR3 spans 16 residues. The germline gives CDR1 SGHTA, CDR2 FQGTGA. Deletions cut 2 bases from V and 2 bases from J, with 13 bases between. Written as DNA, the CDR3 is TGTGCCAGCAGCTTACGCCAGGGGAGCACCTACAATGAGCAGTTCTTC. Protein product: CASSLRQGSTYNEQFF.

The V gene is TRBV7-9, the J gene TRBJ1-2; no firm D call. Germline CDR1 SEHNR, CDR2 FQNEAQ (reference sequence). The length of the CDR3 is 13 residues. V dropped 3 bases and J dropped 6 bases, with 11 bases sitting between them. The CDR3 DNA reads as TGTGCCAGCAGCTTTCGGGGAGGGAATGGCTACACCTTC. Encoded protein: CASSFRGGNGYTF.